This T cell receptor beta chain was captured by sequencing in a study of response to subunit inactivated influenza vaccine. Study-wide findings and caveats: Authors proposed each seasonal influenza vaccination draws in few new T cells.

Trimming at V came to 6 bases and at J to 4 bases, leaving 17 bases not matched to a gene. The CDR3 runs 18 residues. MiXCR, run by TCRdb on the RT-PCR reads, gives a single entry per CDR3 protein. The sample has 800,000 to 1,000,000 distinct CDR3 sequences, around 21% seen once. In its sample, this clonotype was seen a few times. Its antigen is undetermined. Sequencing was performed on PBMCs from blood, taken about 5 days after vaccination. This chain links TRBV12-3 or TRBV12-4 with TRBJ2-3, with TRBD1 matching over 9 bases. The sequence was collected from a man aged 45-60 years who received an inactivated influenza vaccine. CDR3 sequence (DNA): TGTGCCAGCAGATTCTTGACCGGGACAGGGTATGGAGCAGATACGCAGTATTTT. This encodes CASRFLTGTGYGADTQYF.